These T cell receptor beta chains were read from a single sample in a study of shared clonotypes between healthy human individuals. Profiling relied on immunoSEQ multiplex PCR, and the TCRdb table lists in-frame clones only, not all of them. The sample lists about 2.2 million clones; roughly 93% were seen once. The material sequenced was naive CD8+ T cells from PBMCs. Source of these receptors: a man aged 18 to 30 in good health. Some clones in this sample may be carry-over from other donors' samples. CDR3s include the opening cysteine and the closing phenylalanine or tryptophan. The D gene is left open where the match is weak. Size values are once, few and many counts, or a class for expanded clones, and some rows have none.

J	V	size	D	CDR3	DNA
TRBJ1-2	TRBV28	-	TRBD1	CASSRGTGGENGYTF	TGTGCCAGCAGTCGTGGGACAGGGGGCGAGAATGGCTACACCTTC
TRBJ2-7	TRBV7-8	-	-	CASSLVGASSYEQYF	TGTGCCAGCAGCTTAGTCGGCGCGAGCTCCTACGAGCAGTACTTC
TRBJ2-7	TRBV19	-	-	CASSRVMGSYEQYF	TGTGCCAGTAGCCGAGTGATGGGGTCCTACGAGCAGTACTTC
TRBJ1-5	TRBV19	-	-	CASSVRDSNQPQHF	TGTGCCAGTAGTGTCAGGGATAGCAATCAGCCCCAGCATTTT
TRBJ2-3	TRBV9	-	TRBD2	CASSVSGRREGGADTQYF	TGTGCCAGCAGCGTGTCAGGGCGGCGGGAGGGCGGCGCAGATACGCAGTATTTT
TRBJ2-1	TRBV27	-	-	CASSFAESSYNEQFF	TGTGCCAGCAGTTTCGCGGAGAGCTCCTACAATGAGCAGTTCTTC
TRBJ2-5	TRBV4-1	-	-	CASSQERTGRETQYF	TGCGCCAGCAGCCAAGAACGCACAGGGCGCGAGACCCAGTACTTC
TRBJ2-1	TRBV4-3	-	TRBD2	CASSHVTSGRGIYNEQFF	TGCGCCAGCAGCCATGTTACCAGCGGGAGGGGAATCTACAATGAGCAGTTCTTC
TRBJ2-7	TRBV4-1	-	-	CASSQRQATSYEQYF	TGCGCCAGCAGCCAAAGACAGGCGACCTCTTACGAGCAGTACTTC
TRBJ2-1	TRBV4-2	-	-	CASSQVHRDGSYNEQFF	TGTGCCAGCAGCCAGGTCCATAGGGACGGCTCCTACAATGAGCAGTTCTTC
TRBJ2-7	TRBV28	-	-	CASSPDRLEQYF	TGTGCCAGCAGTCCCGACAGGCTCGAGCAGTACTTC
TRBJ1-2	TRBV6-5	-	-	CASSYSEGRNGYTF	TGTGCCAGCAGTTACTCGGAAGGGCGTAATGGCTACACCTTC
TRBJ2-7	TRBV6-1	-	-	CASSGRLVGYEQYF	TGTGCCAGCAGTGGACGACTGGTCGGGTACGAGCAGTACTTC
TRBJ2-7	TRBV7-9	once	TRBD2	CASSFWTSGSYEQYF	TGTGCCAGCAGCTTCTGGACTAGCGGCTCCTACGAGCAGTACTTC
TRBJ2-2	TRBV27	-	-	CASSYSNTGELFF	TGTGCCAGCAGTTACTCGAACACCGGGGAGCTGTTTTTT
TRBJ1-5	TRBV2	-	-	CASTPWGALDQPQHF	TGTGCCAGCACCCCCTGGGGGGCGTTAGATCAGCCCCAGCATTTT
TRBJ1-3	TRBV9	-	-	CASSVWSSGNTIYF	TGTGCCAGCAGCGTGTGGTCCTCTGGAAACACCATATATTTT
TRBJ2-7	TRBV10-3	-	TRBD1	CAISERQGTNSYEQYF	TGTGCCATCAGTGAGCGACAGGGGACAAACTCCTACGAGCAGTACTTC
TRBJ1-2	TRBV6-5	-	-	CASGPGRDGYTF	TGTGCCAGCGGCCCGGGGAGGGATGGCTACACCTTC
TRBJ1-1	TRBV28	-	-	CASSLHGGRAEAFF	TGTGCCAGCAGTTTACATGGGGGCAGGGCTGAAGCTTTCTTT
TRBJ2-7	TRBV7-9	-	-	CASSFSPREQYF	TGTGCCAGCAGCTTCAGTCCACGCGAGCAGTACTTC
TRBJ2-1	TRBV7-3	-	TRBD2	CASSLSAGLAYNEQFF	TGTGCCAGCAGCTTATCCGCGGGACTAGCGTACAATGAGCAGTTCTTC
TRBJ2-7	TRBV5-4	once	TRBD2	CASSPRTSGSYEQYF	TGTGCCAGCAGCCCCCGGACTAGCGGGAGCTACGAGCAGTACTTC
TRBJ2-3	TRBV19	once	TRBD1	CATLGWDRGLSTDTQYF	TGTGCCACCTTAGGGTGGGACAGGGGGCTGAGCACAGATACGCAGTATTTT
TRBJ2-1	TRBV7-9	-	-	CASRLTSGTSYNEQFF	TGTGCCAGCAGGCTTACAAGCGGCACATCCTACAATGAGCAGTTCTTC
TRBJ1-3	TRBV9	once	-	CASSVVPEGNTIYF	TGTGCCAGCAGCGTAGTGCCAGAAGGAAACACCATATATTTT
TRBJ1-5	TRBV10-2	-	-	CASSWAENQPQHF	TGCGCCAGCAGTTGGGCAGAGAATCAGCCCCAGCATTTT
TRBJ2-5	TRBV15	-	-	CATSRPHTEGRETQYF	TGTGCCACCAGCAGACCCCACACCGAGGGGCGGGAGACCCAGTACTTC